Presented here are 17 T cell receptor beta chains from one specimen sequenced in a study of blood T cell repertoires in COVID-19. The table came from immunoSEQ multiplex PCR; TCRdb's copy has only in-frame clones and leaves some out. The table records about 180,000 clones, around 83% of them present only once. Source material: peripheral blood. The source of these receptors is a human donor in a cohort sampled during active COVID-19.

This chain links TRBV6-2 or TRBV6-3 with TRBJ2-7; D is uncertain. V was clipped by 2 bases and J by 4 bases, with 15 bases between them. The CDR3 has 15 amino acids. CDR1 and CDR2 (germline): MNHEY, SVGEGT. CDR3 DNA sequence: TGTGCCAGCAGTTACGGTGGAGCAACCCAATACGAGCAGTACTTC. It is translated as CASSYGGATQYEQYF.

The chain is built from TRBV10-3 and TRBJ2-3; 8 nucleotides align to TRBD2. The CDR3 totals 15 residues. The V gene end was trimmed by 6 bases and the J gene end by 2 bases; junction bases not matched to a gene: 7. CDR1 ENHRY and CDR2 SYGVKD come from the germline V gene. The CDR3 DNA follows: TGTGCCATCAGCGTAGGACTAGCCCCCACAGATACGCAGTATTTT. Protein product: CAISVGLAPTDTQYF.

This clone was counted a few times. The V call is TRBV18, the J call TRBJ1-2; no firm D call. The CDR3 runs to 13 residues. The germline V and J ends were trimmed by 0 bases and 5 bases, with 7 bases remaining between them. In germline, CDR1 is KGHSH, CDR2 LQKENI. The DNA for the CDR3 is TGTGCCAGCTCACCACCGAACGGGTATGGCTACACCTTC. This sequence encodes CASSPPNGYGYTF.

The chain employs TRBV10-1 and TRBJ2-1; 9 nucleotides agree with TRBD2. The CDR3 is 15 residues long. CDR1 WNHNN and CDR2 SYGVQD come from the germline V gene (reference sequence). Trimming took 0 bases from V and 9 from J; bases not matched to a gene: 6. CDR3 nucleotide sequence: TGCGCCAGCAGTGAGTCCCCTAGCGGGGTTGTTGAGCAGTTCTTC. The encoded protein is CASSESPSGVVEQFF.

The gene calls are TRBV5-1 and TRBJ1-1; 12 bases fit TRBD1. V gave up 4 bases and J gave up 1 base; unmatched junction bases: 8. The length of the CDR3 is 17 residues. Germline V CDR1 and CDR2: SGHRS, YFSETQ. The CDR3 spells CASSPGTGGRRNTEAFF. CDR3 sequence (DNA): TGCGCCAGCAGCCCCGGGACAGGGGGCAGAAGGAACACTGAAGCTTTCTTT.

The chain employs TRBV6-2 or TRBV6-3 and TRBJ2-4; D gene unclear. The CDR3 sequence is 18 residues long. V gave up 6 bases and J gave up 0 bases, with 21 bases separating them. Germline loops: CDR1 MNHEY, CDR2 SVGEGT. CDR3 bases: TGTGCCAGCAGCAGACTCCACACGGATTTTATAGCCAAAAACATTCAGTACTTC. This sequence encodes CASSRLHTDFIAKNIQYF.

V usage is TRBV9 and J usage is TRBJ2-2; TRBD2 matches at 11 bases. Losses at the gene ends were 3 bases for V and 5 bases for J; bases not matched to a gene: 3. The germline V gene has CDR1 SGDLS and CDR2 YYNGEE. The CDR3 is 15 residues long. The CDR3 protein is CASSGPSGRTGELFF. The DNA of the CDR3 is TGTGCCAGCAGCGGACCTAGCGGGAGGACCGGGGAGCTGTTTTTT.

CDR3 protein: CASSMGQGIDEQYF. The CDR3 DNA reads TGTGCCAGTAGTATGGGTCAGGGGATCGACGAGCAGTACTTC. The V call is TRBV19, the J call TRBJ2-7; TRBD1 might be the D (6 bases). Trimming pared 3 bases from V and 5 bases from J, leaving 14 bases between. The germline gives CDR1 LNHDA, CDR2 SQIVND (reference sequence). The CDR3 extends over 14 amino acids.

The rearrangement links TRBV27 to TRBJ2-1; possibly TRBD1 for D (5 bases). The V end was cut by 6 bases, the J end by 4 bases, with 13 bases between. The germline V gene encodes CDR1 MNHEY and CDR2 SMNVEV (reference sequence). The CDR3 runs to 14 residues. The CDR3 coding sequence is TGTGCCAGCAGGAAAAGGGGCGGATACAATGAGCAGTTCTTC. It encodes CASRKRGGYNEQFF.

This chain uses TRBV28 with TRBJ2-7; D not resolved. The germline CDR1 and CDR2 sequences are MDHEN and SYDVKM. V lost 3 bases, J lost 4 bases, and 10 bases lay in between. The CDR3 covers 13 residues. This CDR3 reads CASSFPGPYEQYF. The CDR3 region has the DNA TGTGCCAGCAGTTTCCCTGGGCCGTACGAGCAGTACTTC.

The chain employs TRBV6-5 and TRBJ1-1; D gene uncertain. The CDR3 covers 14 residues. Trimming removed 2 bases at V and 5 bases at J, with 12 bases between. Germline CDR1 MNHEY, CDR2 SVGAGI. CDR3 sequence: CASSYRVSRTEAFF. The DNA of the CDR3 is TGTGCCAGCAGTTACCGGGTTAGTCGAACTGAAGCTTTCTTT.

The CDR3 sequence: CASTISGSSSYEQYF. The CDR3 DNA is TGTGCCAGCACCATATCAGGCTCAAGCTCCTACGAGCAGTACTTC. The chain employs TRBV28 and TRBJ2-7; no clear D gene. With 7 bases removed from V and 0 bases from J, the gap between germline ends came to 16 bases. The germline gives CDR1 MDHEN, CDR2 SYDVKM. The CDR3 loop spans 15 amino acids.

The chain couples TRBV19 to TRBJ2-7, with 10 nucleotides matching TRBD2. After removal of 5 bases from V and 2 bases from J, the junction contained 6 bases not matched to a gene. Germline CDR1 and CDR2: LNHDA and SQIVND (reference sequence). The CDR3 runs 15 residues. CDR3 coding DNA: TGTGCCAGTAGTCTAGGGCTAGCGGGAGCCTACGAGCAGTACTTC. This sequence encodes CASSLGLAGAYEQYF.

This sequence joins TRBV7-3 and TRBJ2-3; 14 bases match TRBD2. J was trimmed by 2 bases and V by 1 base; bases with no gene match: 14. CDR1 and CDR2 (germline): SGHTA, FQGTGA. The CDR3 length is 21 residues. In nucleotides, the CDR3 is TGTGCCAGCAGCTTAAACGAGGGAGGACTAGCGGGAGGTACCCCCACAGATACGCAGTATTTT. Translated, it gives CASSLNEGGLAGGTPTDTQYF.

J is TRBJ1-2 and V is TRBV27; D perhaps matches TRBD1 (6 bases). V lost 10 bases, J lost 8 bases, and 20 bases lay in between. Per germline, CDR1 MNHEY and CDR2 SMNVEV (reference sequence). CDR3 length: 13 residues. The CDR3 sequence is CATRLAGARGYTF. DNA for the CDR3: TGTGCCACGAGGTTAGCGGGGGCGCGAGGCTACACCTTC.

The V call is TRBV9, the J call TRBJ2-7; no definite D call. The V and J ends lost 3 bases and 0 bases respectively, with 4 bases between them. This CDR3 has 12 amino acids. Germline V lookup: CDR1 SGDLS, CDR2 YYNGEE. This CDR3 is CASSAGSYEQYF. CDR3 sequence (DNA): TGTGCCAGCAGCGCAGGCTCCTACGAGCAGTACTTC.

The V and J genes are TRBV5-6 and TRBJ2-3; 9 bases agree with TRBD2. This CDR3 has 13 amino acids. From germline, CDR1 is SGHDT and CDR2 YYEEEE. V lost 4 bases and J lost 4; bases outside the gene matches: 1. The CDR3 sequence: CASSRLAADTQYF. Here the CDR3 DNA reads TGTGCCAGCAGCCGACTAGCGGCAGATACGCAGTATTTT.